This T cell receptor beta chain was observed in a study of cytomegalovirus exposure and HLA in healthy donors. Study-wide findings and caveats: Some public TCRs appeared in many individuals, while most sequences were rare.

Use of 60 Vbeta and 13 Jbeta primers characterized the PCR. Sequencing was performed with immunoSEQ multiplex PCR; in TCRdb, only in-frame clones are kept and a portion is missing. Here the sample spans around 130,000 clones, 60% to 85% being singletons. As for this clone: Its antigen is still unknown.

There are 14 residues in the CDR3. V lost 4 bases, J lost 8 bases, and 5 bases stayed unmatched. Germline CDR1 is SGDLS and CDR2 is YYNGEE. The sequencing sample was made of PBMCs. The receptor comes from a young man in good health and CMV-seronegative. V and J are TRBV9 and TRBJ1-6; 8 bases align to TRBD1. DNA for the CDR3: TGTGCCAGCAGCAGAGGGACAGGTGATTCACCCCTCCACTTT. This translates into CASSRGTGDSPLHF. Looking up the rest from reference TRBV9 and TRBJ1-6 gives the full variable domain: DSGVTQTPKHLITATGQRVTLRCSPRSGDLSVYWYQQSLDQGLQFLIQYYNGEERAKGNILERFSAQQFPDLHSELNLSSLELGDSALYFCASSRGTGDSPLHFGNGTRLTVT.